What follows are 15 T cell receptor beta chains derived from one specimen sequenced in a study of T-cell memory formation after mild COVID-19. TCRdb reanalysed the 5' RACE reads using MiXCR and keeps one entry per CDR3 protein. The table shows 220,000 or so distinct CDR3 sequences, with 7.5% to 10% occurring only once. Sequenced sample: PBMCs or a T cell subset sorted from them (not recorded which). The receptor set was obtained from a man aged 18 to 35 who had mild COVID-19 (a few samples of this study predate the infection). Cell type and time point are not known.

There are a few counts of this clonotype. The chain has TRBV7-2 and TRBJ2-1; 10 bases map to TRBD2. Losses at the gene ends were 3 bases for V and 4 bases for J; bases not matched to a gene: 12. This CDR3 has 18 amino acids. Germline V lookup: CDR1 SGHTA, CDR2 FQGNSA. As DNA, the CDR3 is TGTGCCAGCAGCTTCGAGGGGAAGACTAGCGGGCTATACAATGAGCAGTTCTTC. This codes for CASSFEGKTSGLYNEQFF.

This clonotype was seen a handful of times. The genes are TRBV7-9 and TRBJ2-1, with TRBD2 as a possible D gene (5 bases). V was clipped by 3 bases and J by 7 bases, with 19 bases between them. CDR3 length: 16 amino acids. CDR1 is SEHNR, CDR2 FQNEAQ, per germline (reference sequence). Here the CDR3 reads CASSLAGPIFSNEQFF. The CDR3 bases are TGTGCCAGCAGCTTGGCGGGTCCTATATTCTCGAATGAGCAGTTCTTC.

In this sample, this clonotype turned up many times. The rearrangement links TRBV20-1 to TRBJ1-6; no reliable D call. CDR1 is DFQATT and CDR2 is SNEGSKA in the germline V gene (reference sequence). V lost 2 bases and J lost 9, with 17 bases in between. The CDR3 extends over 15 amino acids. In DNA form, the CDR3 reads TGCAGTGCTAGATTTGGGAACCCCTTTGGTTCACCCCTCCACTTT. It specifies CSARFGNPFGSPLHF.

This clonotype was seen many times. The V and J genes are TRBV7-9 and TRBJ2-5; TRBD2 aligns across 13 bases. The CDR3 consists of 14 residues. J was trimmed by 5 bases and V by 6 bases; bases with no gene match: 3. CDR1 is SEHNR, CDR2 FQNEAQ, per germline (reference sequence). The CDR3 sequence: CASRGLAGMETQYF. CDR3 nucleotide sequence: TGTGCCAGCAGGGGACTAGCGGGGATGGAGACCCAGTACTTC.

The chain uses TRBV20-1 and TRBJ2-1; D perhaps matches TRBD2 (6 bases). CDR3 length: 14 amino acids. Trimming stripped 3 bases from V and 0 bases from J, with 9 bases between. Germline V gene sequence: CDR1 DFQATT, CDR2 SNEGSKA (reference sequence). CDR3 loop: CSASRLVSYNEQFF. In DNA, the CDR3 is TGCAGTGCTAGTCGACTAGTCTCCTACAATGAGCAGTTCTTC.

This clonotype was found a few times. The V call is TRBV2, the J call TRBJ1-6; no clear D. V lost 8 bases, J lost 0 bases, and 5 bases lay in between. Germline lookup yields CDR1 SNHLY and CDR2 FYNNEI. This CDR3 comprises 13 residues. The CDR3 loop reads CASCSSYNSPLHF. The CDR3 bases are TGTGCCAGCTGTAGCTCCTATAATTCACCCCTCCACTTT.

This clonotype appeared many times. The junction departs from germline at one end; a sequencing error may be responsible. The chain recombines TRBV12-3 or TRBV12-4 with TRBJ2-4; D gene unclear. CDR3 size: 8 residues. The CDR3 region has the DNA TGTGCCAGCAGCCCACCGGACTTC. This gives the protein CASSPPDF.

The genes are TRBV7-2 and TRBJ1-3; TRBD1 is a possible D gene (5 bases). V was cut by 4 bases and J by 2 bases, with 9 bases left in between. The CDR3 has 14 residues. Germline lookup yields CDR1 SGHTA and CDR2 FQGNSA. CDR3 DNA: TGTGCCAGCAGCTCAGGACATCCTGGAAACACCATATATTTT. This codes for CASSSGHPGNTIYF.

This clonotype was observed many times. V is TRBV7-6 and J is TRBJ1-2; D not certain. There are 13 residues in the CDR3. Germline V gene data show CDR1 as SGHVS and CDR2 as FNYEAQ. The ends were cut back, 1 base at V and 7 bases at J, with 10 bases in the middle. Written as DNA, the CDR3 is TGTGCCAGCAGCTTAGACAGAGGCGTTGGCTACACCTTC. It translates to CASSLDRGVGYTF.

This clonotype was seen a few times. J is TRBJ2-7 and V is TRBV6-2 or TRBV6-3, with D perhaps matching TRBD1 or TRBD2 (6 bases each). Trimming shortened V by 2 bases and J by 3 bases, and 17 bases separated the two germline ends. This CDR3 comprises 16 residues. From germline, CDR1 is MNHEY and CDR2 SVGEGT. CDR3 residues: CASSYEGGYRVYEQYF. The CDR3 coding sequence is TGTGCCAGCAGTTACGAGGGGGGCTACCGAGTCTACGAGCAGTACTTC.

The chain combines TRBV18 with TRBJ2-7, with D unresolved. Germline-derived CDR1 and CDR2 are KGHSH and LQKENI. V was shortened by 6 bases and J by 2 bases, with 11 bases between the two germline ends. The CDR3 is made up of 13 amino acids. In DNA form, the CDR3 reads TGTGCCAGCTCCGCTGGCCACCCCTACGAGCAGTACTTC. Protein product: CASSAGHPYEQYF.

This clonotype has just a few counts. CDR3 nucleotide sequence: TGTGCCAGCACCCGACCGGGCAGGGGGCGAGATGAGCAGTTCTTC. Protein sequence: CASTRPGRGRDEQFF. V gene TRBV28 combines with J gene TRBJ2-1; 8 bases line up with TRBD1. The CDR3 contains 15 residues. V lost 7 bases, J lost 8 bases, and 13 bases stayed unmatched. Looked up from germline, CDR1 is MDHEN and CDR2 is SYDVKM. Complete variable domain (other parts from reference TRBV28 and TRBJ2-1): DVKVTQSSRYLVKRTGEKVFLECVQDMDHENMFWYRQDPGLGLRLIYFSYDVKMKEKGDIPEGYSVSREKKERFSLILESASTNQTSMYLCASTRPGRGRDEQFFGPGTRLTVL.

At least ten counts were recorded for this clonotype. The chain carries TRBV7-2 and TRBJ2-3, with 7 positions matching TRBD2. Germline CDR1 and CDR2: SGHTA and FQGNSA. The junction had 4 bases not matched to a gene; V was cut back by 2 bases and J by 5 bases. The CDR3 loop spans 14 amino acids. CDR3 residues: CASSLRRGVDTQYF. For the CDR3, the DNA is TGTGCCAGCAGCTTAAGACGGGGGGTAGATACGCAGTATTTT.

In this sample, this clonotype turned up many times. V and J are TRBV7-3 and TRBJ2-3; TRBD2 aligns across 10 bases. The CDR3 runs to 16 residues. After removal of 5 bases from V and 6 bases from J, the junction contained 11 bases not matched to a gene. Germline values: CDR1 SGHTA, CDR2 FQGTGA. The CDR3 sequence is CASSPTGLASVDTQYF. For the CDR3, the DNA is TGTGCCAGCAGCCCAACGGGACTAGCGTCGGTGGATACGCAGTATTTT.

This clonotype was recorded a few times. This sequence joins TRBV12-3 or TRBV12-4 and TRBJ2-7; TRBD2 matches 7 bases. The CDR3 extends over 17 amino acids. J was trimmed by 7 bases and V by 8 bases; bases with no gene match: 23. The CDR3 DNA follows: TGTGCCAGCGACCTCGGTTTTCGAGCGGGGAGCAGAGGAGAGCAGTACTTC. It is translated as CASDLGFRAGSRGEQYF.